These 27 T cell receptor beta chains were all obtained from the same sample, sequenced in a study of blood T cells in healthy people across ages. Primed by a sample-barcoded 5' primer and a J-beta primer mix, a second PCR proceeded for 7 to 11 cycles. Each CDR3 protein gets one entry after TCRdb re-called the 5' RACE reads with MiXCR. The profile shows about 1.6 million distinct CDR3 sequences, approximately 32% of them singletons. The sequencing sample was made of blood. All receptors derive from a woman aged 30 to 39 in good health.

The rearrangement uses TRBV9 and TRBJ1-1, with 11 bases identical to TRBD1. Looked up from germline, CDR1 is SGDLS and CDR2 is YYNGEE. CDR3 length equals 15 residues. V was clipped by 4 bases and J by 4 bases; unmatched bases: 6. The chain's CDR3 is CASSPGQGASTEAFF. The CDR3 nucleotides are TGTGCCAGCAGCCCCGGACAGGGGGCGAGCACTGAAGCTTTCTTT.

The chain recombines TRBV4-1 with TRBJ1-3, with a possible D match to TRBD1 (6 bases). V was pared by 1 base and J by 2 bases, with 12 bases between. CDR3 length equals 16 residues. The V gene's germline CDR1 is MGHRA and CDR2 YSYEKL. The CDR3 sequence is CASSQVEDSPGNTIYF. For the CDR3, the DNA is TGCGCCAGCAGCCAAGTAGAGGACAGTCCTGGAAACACCATATATTTT.

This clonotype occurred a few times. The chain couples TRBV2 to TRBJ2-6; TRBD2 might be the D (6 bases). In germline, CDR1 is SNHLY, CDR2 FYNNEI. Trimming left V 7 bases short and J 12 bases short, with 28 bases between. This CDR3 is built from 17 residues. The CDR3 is CASNGGERRPGRSVLTF. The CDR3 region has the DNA TGTGCCAGCAACGGGGGAGAGCGACGTCCCGGGAGAAGCGTCCTGACTTTC.

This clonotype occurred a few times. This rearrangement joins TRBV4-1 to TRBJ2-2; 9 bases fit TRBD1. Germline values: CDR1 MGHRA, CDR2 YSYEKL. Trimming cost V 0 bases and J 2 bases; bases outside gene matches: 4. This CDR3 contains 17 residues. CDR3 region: CASSQDPGQGNTGELFF. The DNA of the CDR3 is TGCGCCAGCAGCCAAGATCCGGGACAGGGTAACACCGGGGAGCTGTTTTTT.

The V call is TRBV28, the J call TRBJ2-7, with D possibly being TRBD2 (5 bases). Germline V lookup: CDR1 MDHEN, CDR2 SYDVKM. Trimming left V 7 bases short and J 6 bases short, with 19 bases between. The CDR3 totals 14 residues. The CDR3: CASTPLPTRSEQYF. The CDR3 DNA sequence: TGTGCCAGCACCCCTCTCCCCACTAGATCCGAGCAGTACTTC.

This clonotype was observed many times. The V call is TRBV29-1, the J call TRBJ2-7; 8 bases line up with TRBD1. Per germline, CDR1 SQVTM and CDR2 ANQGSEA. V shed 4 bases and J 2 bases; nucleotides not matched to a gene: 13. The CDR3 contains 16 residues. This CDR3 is CSVVSPRQGSAYEQYF. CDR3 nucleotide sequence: TGCAGCGTTGTGTCCCCCCGACAGGGGAGTGCCTACGAGCAGTACTTC.

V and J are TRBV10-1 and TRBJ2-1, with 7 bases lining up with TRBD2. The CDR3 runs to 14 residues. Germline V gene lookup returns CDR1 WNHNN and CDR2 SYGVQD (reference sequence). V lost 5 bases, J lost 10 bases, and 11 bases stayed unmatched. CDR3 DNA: TGCGCCAGCAGTCTCTACGTTCCGGGAGGAGAGCAGTTCTTC. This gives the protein CASSLYVPGGEQFF.

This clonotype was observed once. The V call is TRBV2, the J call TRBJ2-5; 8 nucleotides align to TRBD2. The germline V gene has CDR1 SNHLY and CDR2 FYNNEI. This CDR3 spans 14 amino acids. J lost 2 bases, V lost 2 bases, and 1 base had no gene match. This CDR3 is CASSEREGQETQYF. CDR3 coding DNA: TGTGCCAGCAGTGAACGGGAGGGGCAAGAGACCCAGTACTTC.

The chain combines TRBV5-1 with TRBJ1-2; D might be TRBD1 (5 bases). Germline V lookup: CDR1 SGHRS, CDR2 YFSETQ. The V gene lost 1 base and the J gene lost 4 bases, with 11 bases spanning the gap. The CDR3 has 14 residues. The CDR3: CASSLNEGSYGYTF. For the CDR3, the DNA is TGCGCCAGCAGCTTGAATGAGGGGAGCTATGGCTACACCTTC.

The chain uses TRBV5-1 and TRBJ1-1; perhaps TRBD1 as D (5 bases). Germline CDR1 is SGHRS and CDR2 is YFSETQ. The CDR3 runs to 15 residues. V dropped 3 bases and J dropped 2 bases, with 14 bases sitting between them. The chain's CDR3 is CASSWGGGSNTEAFF. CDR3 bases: TGCGCCAGCAGCTGGGGCGGGGGATCAAACACTGAAGCTTTCTTT.

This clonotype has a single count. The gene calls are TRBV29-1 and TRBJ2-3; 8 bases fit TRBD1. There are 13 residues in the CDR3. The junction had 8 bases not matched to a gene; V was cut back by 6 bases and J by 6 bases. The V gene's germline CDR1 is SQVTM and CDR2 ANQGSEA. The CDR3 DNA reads TGCAGCGTGGACAGGGAACTAGAGGATACGCAGTATTTT. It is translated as CSVDRELEDTQYF.

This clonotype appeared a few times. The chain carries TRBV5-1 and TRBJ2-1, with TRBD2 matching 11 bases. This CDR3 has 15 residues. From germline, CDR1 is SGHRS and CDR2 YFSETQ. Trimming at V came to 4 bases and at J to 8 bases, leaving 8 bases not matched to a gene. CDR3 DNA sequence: TGCGCCAGCAGCATTACTAGCGGGAGCAGCTATGAGCAGTTCTTC. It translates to CASSITSGSSYEQFF.

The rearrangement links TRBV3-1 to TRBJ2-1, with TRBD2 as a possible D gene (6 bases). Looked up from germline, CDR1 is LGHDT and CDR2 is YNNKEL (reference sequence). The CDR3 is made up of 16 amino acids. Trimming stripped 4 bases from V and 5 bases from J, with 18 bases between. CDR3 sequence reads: CASSPGLPGFDNEQFF. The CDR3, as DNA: TGTGCCAGCAGCCCGGGACTCCCGGGTTTTGACAATGAGCAGTTCTTC.

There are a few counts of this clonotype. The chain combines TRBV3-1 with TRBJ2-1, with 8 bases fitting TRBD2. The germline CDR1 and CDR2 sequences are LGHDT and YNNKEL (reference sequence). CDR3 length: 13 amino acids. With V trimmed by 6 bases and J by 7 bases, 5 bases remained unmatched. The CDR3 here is CASRTGGQNEQFF. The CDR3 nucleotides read TGTGCCAGCAGGACGGGGGGGCAGAATGAGCAGTTCTTC.

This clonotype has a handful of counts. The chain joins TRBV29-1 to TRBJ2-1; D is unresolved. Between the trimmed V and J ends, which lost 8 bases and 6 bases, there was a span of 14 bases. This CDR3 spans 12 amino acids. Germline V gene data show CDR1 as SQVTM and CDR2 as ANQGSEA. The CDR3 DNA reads TGCAGCATTGTTAGCTCTCTCAATGAGCAGTTCTTC. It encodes CSIVSSLNEQFF.

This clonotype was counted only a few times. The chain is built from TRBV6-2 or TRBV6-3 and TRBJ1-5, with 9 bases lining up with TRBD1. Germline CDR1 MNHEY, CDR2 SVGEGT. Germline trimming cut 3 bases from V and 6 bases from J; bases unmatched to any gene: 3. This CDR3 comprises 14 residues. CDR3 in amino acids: CASSYGQGRQPQHF. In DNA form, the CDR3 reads TGTGCCAGCAGTTATGGACAGGGGCGTCAGCCCCAGCATTTT.

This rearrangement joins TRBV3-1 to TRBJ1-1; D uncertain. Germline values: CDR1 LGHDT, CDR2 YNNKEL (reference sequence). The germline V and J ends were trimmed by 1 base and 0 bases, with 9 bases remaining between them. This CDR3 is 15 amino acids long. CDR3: CASSQGAEVNTEAFF. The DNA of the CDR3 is TGTGCCAGCAGCCAAGGTGCGGAGGTGAACACTGAAGCTTTCTTT.

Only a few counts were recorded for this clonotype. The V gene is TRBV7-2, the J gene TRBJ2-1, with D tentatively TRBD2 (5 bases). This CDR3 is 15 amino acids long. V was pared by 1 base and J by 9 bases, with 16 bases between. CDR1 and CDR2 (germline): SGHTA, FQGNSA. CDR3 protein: CASSLVGNSPLEQFF. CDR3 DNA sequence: TGTGCCAGCAGCTTAGTCGGGAATTCGCCTCTTGAGCAGTTCTTC. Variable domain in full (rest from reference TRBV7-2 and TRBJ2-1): GAGVSQSPSNKVTEKGKDVELRCDPISGHTALYWYRQSLGQGLEFLIYFQGNSAPDKSGLPSDRFSAERTGGSVSTLTIQRTQQEDSAVYLCASSLVGNSPLEQFFGPGTRLTVL.

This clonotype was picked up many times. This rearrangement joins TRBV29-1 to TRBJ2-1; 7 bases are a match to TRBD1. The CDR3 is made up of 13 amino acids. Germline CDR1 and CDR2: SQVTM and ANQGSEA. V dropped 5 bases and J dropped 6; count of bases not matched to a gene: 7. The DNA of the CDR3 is TGCAGCGTTCGGGACAGAGGAGCCAATGAGCAGTTCTTC. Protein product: CSVRDRGANEQFF.

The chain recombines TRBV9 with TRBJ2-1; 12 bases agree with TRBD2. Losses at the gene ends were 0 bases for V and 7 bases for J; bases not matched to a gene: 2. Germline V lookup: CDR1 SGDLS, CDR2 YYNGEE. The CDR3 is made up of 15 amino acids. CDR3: CASSVASGRANEQFF. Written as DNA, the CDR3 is TGTGCCAGCAGCGTAGCTAGCGGGAGGGCAAATGAGCAGTTCTTC.

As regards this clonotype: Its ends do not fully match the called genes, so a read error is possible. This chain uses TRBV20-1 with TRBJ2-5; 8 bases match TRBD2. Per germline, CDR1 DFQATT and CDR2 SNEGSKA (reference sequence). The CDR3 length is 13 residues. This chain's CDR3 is CSARGGLQEAQYF. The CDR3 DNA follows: TGCAGTGCTCGCGGGGGGTTACAAGAGGCCCAGTACTTC.

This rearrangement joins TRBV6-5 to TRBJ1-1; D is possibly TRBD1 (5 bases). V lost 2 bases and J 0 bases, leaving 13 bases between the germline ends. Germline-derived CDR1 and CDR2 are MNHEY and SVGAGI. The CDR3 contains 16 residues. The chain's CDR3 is CASSYGSEGMNTEAFF. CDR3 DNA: TGTGCCAGCAGTTACGGGTCGGAGGGGATGAACACTGAAGCTTTCTTT.

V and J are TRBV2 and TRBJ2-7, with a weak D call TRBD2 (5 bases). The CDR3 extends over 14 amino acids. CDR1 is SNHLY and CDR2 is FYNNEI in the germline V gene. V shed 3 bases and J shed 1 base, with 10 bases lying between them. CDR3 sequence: CASSESGMSYEQYF. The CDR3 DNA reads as TGTGCCAGCAGTGAGTCGGGGATGTCCTACGAGCAGTACTTC.

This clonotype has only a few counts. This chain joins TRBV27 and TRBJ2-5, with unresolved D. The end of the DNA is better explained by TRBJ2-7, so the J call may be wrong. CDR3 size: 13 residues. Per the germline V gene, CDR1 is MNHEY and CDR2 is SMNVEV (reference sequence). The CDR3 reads CASSLDPGSEQYF. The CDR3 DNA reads TGTGCCAGCAGTTTAGATCCGGGTTCCGAGCAGTACTTC.

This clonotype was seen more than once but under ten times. The CDR3 DNA is TGTGCCAGCAGTTTATCTAGGGCAGACTTTGGCGGGGAGCTGTTTTTT. Translation: CASSLSRADFGGELFF. This sequence joins TRBV28 and TRBJ2-2; no definite D call. CDR1 MDHEN and CDR2 SYDVKM come from the germline V gene. Deletions cut 1 base from V and 7 bases from J, with 16 bases between. The CDR3 is made up of 16 amino acids.

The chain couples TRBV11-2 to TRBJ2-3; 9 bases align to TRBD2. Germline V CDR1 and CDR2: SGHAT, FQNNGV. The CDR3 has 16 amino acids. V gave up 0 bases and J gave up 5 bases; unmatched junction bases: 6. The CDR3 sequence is CASSLDLAGIGDTQYF. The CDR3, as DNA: TGTGCCAGCAGCTTAGATCTAGCGGGAATCGGAGATACGCAGTATTTT.

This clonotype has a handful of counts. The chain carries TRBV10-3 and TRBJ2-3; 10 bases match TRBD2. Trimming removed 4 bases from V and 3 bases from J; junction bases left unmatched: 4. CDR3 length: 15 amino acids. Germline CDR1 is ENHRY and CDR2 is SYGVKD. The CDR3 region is CAISASGGDTDTQYF. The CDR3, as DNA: TGTGCCATCAGTGCCAGCGGGGGGGATACAGATACGCAGTATTTT.